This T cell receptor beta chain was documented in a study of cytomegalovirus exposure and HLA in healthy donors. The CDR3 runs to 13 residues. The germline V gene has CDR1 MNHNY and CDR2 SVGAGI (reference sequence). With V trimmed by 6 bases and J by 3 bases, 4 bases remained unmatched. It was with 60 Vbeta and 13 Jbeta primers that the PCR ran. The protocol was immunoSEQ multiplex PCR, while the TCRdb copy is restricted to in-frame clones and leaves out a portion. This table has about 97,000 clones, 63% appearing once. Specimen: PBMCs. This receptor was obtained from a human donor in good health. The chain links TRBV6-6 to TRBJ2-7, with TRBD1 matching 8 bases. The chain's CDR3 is CASSPDRGYEQYF. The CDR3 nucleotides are TGTGCCAGCAGCCCAGACAGGGGCTACGAGCAGTACTTC.